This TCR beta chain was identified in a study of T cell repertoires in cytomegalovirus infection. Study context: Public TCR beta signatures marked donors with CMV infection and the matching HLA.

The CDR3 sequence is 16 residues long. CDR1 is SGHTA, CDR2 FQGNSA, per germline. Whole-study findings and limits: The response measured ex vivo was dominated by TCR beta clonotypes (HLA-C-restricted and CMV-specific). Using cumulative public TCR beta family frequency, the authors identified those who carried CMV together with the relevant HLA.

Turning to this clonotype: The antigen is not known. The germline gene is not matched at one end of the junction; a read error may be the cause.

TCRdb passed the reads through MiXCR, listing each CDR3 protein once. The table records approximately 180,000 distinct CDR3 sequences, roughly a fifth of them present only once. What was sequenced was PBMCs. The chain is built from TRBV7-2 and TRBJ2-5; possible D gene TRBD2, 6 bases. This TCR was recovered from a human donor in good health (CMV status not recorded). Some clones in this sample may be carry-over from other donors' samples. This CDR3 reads CASSAPGLRGQEIQYF. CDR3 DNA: TGTGCCAGCAGCGCGCCGGGACTTCGAGGGCAAGAGATCCAGTACTTC.